This note documents a single T cell receptor (beta chain) sequence. V gave up 6 bases and J gave up 5 bases, with 16 bases separating them. The CDR3 length is 15 residues. TCRdb recomputed calls from the 5' RACE reads with MiXCR, one row per CDR3 protein. The sample consists of a few hundred thousand distinct CDR3 sequences, roughly a tenth of them appearing once. The data were obtained in a study of CD8 T cells in ankylosing spondylitis. The material sequenced was blood, either unsorted or a sorted T cell fraction (not recorded which). This TCR derives from a male donor with ankylosing spondylitis or in good health (not recorded which). The chain joins TRBV12-3 or TRBV12-4 to TRBJ2-2; D is possibly TRBD1 (7 bases). CDR3 in DNA: TGTGCCAGCAGGCAGGGGGGCGCGGGGACCGGGGAGCTGTTTTTT. This gives the protein CASRQGGAGTGELFF.